Following are 10 T cell receptor beta chains from one sample sequenced in a study of Graves' ophthalmopathy and Graves' hyperthyroidism. For repertoire sequencing, the TCR beta CDR3 regions were amplified from RNA transcripts. First-round RT-PCR relied on HTBI primers, and a second-round multiplex PCR came next. TCRdb re-derived calls from the multiplex PCR reads in MiXCR, one entry per CDR3 protein. The top ten hold roughly 2.4% of the sample, which has 400,000 or so distinct CDR3 sequences, about a sixth seen once. The sequencing input was peripheral blood. The origin of the receptors is an adult woman with stable Graves' hyperthyroidism.

This clonotype has a count of ten or more. The J gene is TRBJ1-2, the V gene TRBV5-1, with 9 bases matching TRBD1. The germline CDR1 and CDR2 sequences are SGHRS and YFSETQ. The V and J ends lost 4 bases and 0 bases, in that order; junction bases with no gene match: 7. The CDR3 loop spans 16 amino acids. The CDR3 loop is CASSAVDRGANYGYTF. The CDR3 DNA is TGCGCCAGCAGCGCCGTGGACAGGGGAGCTAACTATGGCTACACCTTC.

The sample holds many counts of this clonotype. The rearrangement links TRBV11-2 to TRBJ2-7; possibly TRBD2 for D (5 bases). Germline assignment: CDR1 SGHAT and CDR2 FQNNGV. This CDR3 spans 16 amino acids. With 5 bases removed from V and 4 bases from J, the gap between germline ends came to 21 bases. CDR3 amino acids: CASSPGLVGVGYEQYF. The CDR3 nucleotides are TGTGCCAGCAGCCCAGGTCTTGTCGGGGTGGGGTACGAGCAGTACTTC.

The chain has TRBV18 and TRBJ2-7, with D unclear. The CDR3 runs 14 residues. Deletions cut 1 base from V and 3 bases from J, with 10 bases between. Germline CDR1 reads KGHSH; CDR2 reads LQKENI. CDR3 nucleotides: TGTGCCAGCTCACCACTAAGCGAGAACTACGAGCAGTACTTC. It codes for CASSPLSENYEQYF.

This clonotype was observed many times. The chain employs TRBV27 and TRBJ2-5, with TRBD2 matching over 8 bases. From germline, CDR1 is MNHEY and CDR2 SMNVEV (reference sequence). CDR3 length: 13 residues. J gave up 5 bases and V 5 bases, and 4 bases lay outside the gene matches. In DNA, the CDR3 is TGTGCCAGCAGTGCGGGAGGAAGGGAGACCCAGTACTTC. Translated, it gives CASSAGGRETQYF.

As to this clonotype: The germline gene is not matched at one end of the junction; a read error may be the cause. The chain has TRBV28 and TRBJ1-1; TRBD1 might be the D (5 bases). CDR3 length equals 14 residues. Germline V lookup: CDR1 MDHEN, CDR2 SYDVKM. The CDR3 region has the DNA TGTGCCAGCAGGGTGGACACGTGGAACACTGACGCTTTCTTT. It encodes CASRVDTWNTDAFF.

This clonotype occurred many times. V and J are TRBV6-1 and TRBJ1-1; possibly TRBD1 for D (5 bases). Germline CDR1 MNHNS, CDR2 SASEGT. This CDR3 spans 14 amino acids. The ends were cut back, 4 bases at V and 7 bases at J, with 16 bases in the middle. CDR3 nucleotides: TGTGCCAGCAGTGTAGTCAGGGCAGGAGATGAAGCTTTCTTT. As protein: CASSVVRAGDEAFF.

The table lists this clonotype with many counts. The gene calls are TRBV6-5 and TRBJ2-7; TRBD1 matches 9 bases. From germline, CDR1 is MNHEY and CDR2 SVGAGI. Trimming took 0 bases from V and 1 from J; bases not matched to a gene: 4. The CDR3 has 16 residues. The CDR3 protein is CASSYSIGTGSYEQYF. The CDR3 region has the DNA TGTGCCAGCAGTTACTCGATTGGGACAGGGTCCTACGAGCAGTACTTC.

This clonotype was seen ten or more times. The J gene is TRBJ2-5, the V gene TRBV24-1; 7 bases align to TRBD2. In germline, CDR1 is KGHDR, CDR2 SFDVKD. Unmatched junction bases numbered 12, after V lost 3 bases and J lost 6 bases. This CDR3 has 16 residues. CDR3 in DNA: TGTGCCACCAGTGATGCCGGGACTATCGGCGGGCAGACCCAGTACTTC. This encodes CATSDAGTIGGQTQYF.

This clonotype was counted many times. V usage is TRBV19 and J usage is TRBJ2-2, with 7 positions matching TRBD1. In germline, CDR1 is LNHDA, CDR2 SQIVND (reference sequence). CDR3 size: 15 residues. J gave up 3 bases and V 7 bases, and 8 bases lay outside the gene matches. CDR3 sequence: CASTRDREYTGELFF. The CDR3 DNA is TGTGCCAGTACTCGGGACAGAGAATACACCGGGGAGCTGTTTTTT.

This clonotype was recorded many times. This chain uses TRBV24-1 with TRBJ2-2; 9 bases match TRBD1. CDR3 length: 15 residues. V trimming: 3 bases; J trimming: 6 bases; junction bases outside the gene matches: 4. Germline V CDR1 and CDR2: KGHDR, SFDVKD. The CDR3 region is CATSDPGTGSGELFF. CDR3 coding DNA: TGTGCCACCAGTGATCCCGGGACAGGGTCCGGGGAGCTGTTTTTT.